Shown below are 23 T cell receptor beta chains from a single sample sequenced in a study of T cell repertoires in cytomegalovirus infection. MiXCR, run by TCRdb on the reads, gives a single entry per CDR3 protein. In the table there are 550,000 to 700,000 distinct CDR3 sequences, 40% of which are singletons. Their antigen targets remain unknown. The sample was cultured PBMCs, taken from culture after CMV antigen stimulation. The receptors derive from a human donor in good health (CMV status not recorded). Some clones in this sample may be carry-over from other donors' samples.

Turning to this clonotype: A read error may account for a junction end that differs from germline. The V gene is TRBV12-3 or TRBV12-4, the J gene TRBJ2-1, with 8 bases that match TRBD2. The CDR3 consists of 14 residues. CDR3 bases: TGTGCCAGCAGACGGGGGGGAGTCGGTAATGAGCAGATCTTC. It translates to CASRRGGVGNEQIF.

The rearrangement joins TRBV4-3 to TRBJ1-2; D ambiguous. V lost 0 bases to trimming and J lost 0 bases, with 14 bases between them. This CDR3 is built from 17 residues. Looked up from germline, CDR1 is LGHNA and CDR2 is YSLEER. The CDR3 region has the DNA TGCGCCAGCAGCCAAGATCTATCGACGGCCGCTAACTATGGCTACACCTTC. Its protein is CASSQDLSTAANYGYTF.

This chain links TRBV6-2 or TRBV6-3 with TRBJ2-1; TRBD2 aligns across 11 bases. CDR3 length: 15 amino acids. The trim removed 1 base at V and 8 bases at J, leaving 4 bases unmatched. CDR1 is MNHEY, CDR2 SVGEGT, per germline. The CDR3: CASSYLAGGPDEQFF. The CDR3 region has the DNA TGTGCCAGCAGTTACTTAGCGGGAGGGCCTGATGAGCAGTTCTTC.

At least ten counts were recorded for this clonotype. The chain recombines TRBV7-2 with TRBJ2-3; the D is unclear. The CDR3 contains 12 residues. The germline CDR1 and CDR2 sequences are SGHTA and FQGNSA. Trimming stripped 2 bases from V and 4 bases from J, with 4 bases between. CDR3 in amino acids: CASSLWSDTQYF. The CDR3 coding sequence is TGTGCCAGCAGCTTATGGTCAGATACGCAGTATTTT.

The chain joins TRBV5-6 to TRBJ2-7; D not certain. CDR1 and CDR2 from the germline V gene are SGHDT and YYEEEE. This CDR3 comprises 13 residues. The ends were cut back, 4 bases at V and 2 bases at J, with 10 bases in the middle. Here the CDR3 reads CASSQLDAYEQYF. In nucleotides, the CDR3 is TGTGCCAGCAGCCAGTTAGATGCCTACGAGCAGTACTTC.

The gene calls are TRBV29-1 and TRBJ1-1; D might be TRBD1 (6 bases). V was clipped by 1 base and J by 5 bases, with 14 bases between them. Germline CDR1 reads SQVTM; CDR2 reads ANQGSEA. The CDR3 consists of 14 residues. CDR3 DNA sequence: TGCAGCGTTGAAGCGGGGGGGCTAGGGACTGAAGCTTTCTTT. It is translated as CSVEAGGLGTEAFF.

This clonotype was seen ten or more times. The V and J genes are TRBV20-1 and TRBJ2-3; 8 bases map to TRBD2. The CDR3 extends over 14 amino acids. V was clipped by 5 bases and J by 8 bases; unmatched bases: 12. Germline-derived CDR1 and CDR2 are DFQATT and SNEGSKA (reference sequence). CDR3 sequence (DNA): TGCAGTGCTCCCTCGCCGGGAGGGCAGGTTACGCAGTATTTT. Amino acids: CSAPSPGGQVTQYF.

The chain is built from TRBV11-2 and TRBJ2-5; TRBD2 might be the D (6 bases). Germline CDR1 and CDR2: SGHAT and FQNNGV. This CDR3 is 14 amino acids long. Trimming stripped 4 bases from V and 5 bases from J, with 14 bases between. CDR3 protein: CASSWAGTVETQYF. The CDR3 region has the DNA TGTGCCAGCAGCTGGGCGGGAACTGTTGAGACCCAGTACTTC.

The chain joins TRBV25-1 to TRBJ2-1; tentatively, D is TRBD1 or TRBD2 (5 bases each). The CDR3 runs 15 residues. V lost 10 bases and J lost 6, with 22 bases in between. The germline CDR1 and CDR2 sequences are MGHDK and SYGVNS. CDR3 nucleotides: TGTGCCACCCGAGGCTCGGGACGCTCACCCAATGAGCAGTTCTTC. It is translated as CATRGSGRSPNEQFF.

This clonotype has just a few counts. The chain is built from TRBV2 and TRBJ1-1; 11 bases line up with TRBD1. The CDR3 is made up of 13 amino acids. CDR1 SNHLY and CDR2 FYNNEI come from the germline V gene. V was clipped by 8 bases and J by 6 bases; unmatched bases: 5. The CDR3 sequence: CASGDRGIAEAFF. DNA of the CDR3: TGTGCCAGCGGGGACAGGGGGATTGCTGAAGCTTTCTTT. Together with reference TRBV2 and TRBJ1-1, the CDR3 gives the full variable domain: EPEVTQTPSHQVTQMGQEVILRCVPISNHLYFYWYRQILGQKVEFLVSFYNNEISEKSEIFDDQFSVERPDGSNFTLKIRSTKLEDSAMYFCASGDRGIAEAFFGQGTRLTVV.

The chain recombines TRBV12-3 or TRBV12-4 with TRBJ2-7, with 9 bases matching TRBD1. The CDR3 has 15 residues. Trimming took 6 bases from V and 7 from J; bases not matched to a gene: 13. The CDR3 spells CASSQPGQGILEQYF. Written as DNA, the CDR3 is TGTGCCAGCAGCCAACCGGGACAGGGTATTTTAGAGCAGTACTTC.

This chain links TRBV11-2 with TRBJ2-3, with 8 bases lining up with TRBD2. The CDR3 has 15 residues. J lost 2 bases, V lost 3 bases, and 4 bases had no gene match. CDR1 is SGHAT and CDR2 is FQNNGV in the germline V gene. CDR3 loop: CASSFTGGNTDTQYF. CDR3 nucleotide sequence: TGTGCCAGCAGCTTTACGGGAGGGAACACAGATACGCAGTATTTT.

The chain carries TRBV12-3 or TRBV12-4 and TRBJ2-1; no clear D. The CDR3 extends over 13 amino acids. Deletions cut 5 bases from V and 10 bases from J, with 15 bases between. The CDR3 bases are TGTGCCAGCAGTCTGGGTGTCCGCCCGGAGCAGTTCTTC. This sequence encodes CASSLGVRPEQFF.

The chain recombines TRBV18 with TRBJ2-2, with 7 bases matching TRBD2. There are 16 residues in the CDR3. V trimming: 3 bases; J trimming: 0 bases; junction bases outside the gene matches: 4. Germline CDR1 and CDR2: KGHSH and LQKENI. The CDR3 DNA is TGTGCCAGCTCACCCCACCTAGCGGCGAACACCGGGGAGCTGTTTTTT. Translating it yields CASSPHLAANTGELFF.

The V call is TRBV10-3, the J call TRBJ1-5; possibly TRBD1 for D (5 bases). Trimming cost V 3 bases and J 1 base, with 16 bases left between them. Germline CDR1 and CDR2: ENHRY and SYGVKD. The length of the CDR3 is 17 residues. This chain's CDR3 is CAISEGLGQGSNQPQHF. CDR3 nucleotide sequence: TGTGCCATCAGTGAAGGGTTAGGGCAGGGCAGCAATCAGCCCCAGCATTTT.

V gene TRBV2 combines with J gene TRBJ2-5; D not resolved. The CDR3 covers 13 residues. V gave up 5 bases and J gave up 5 bases, with 12 bases separating them. The germline V gene has CDR1 SNHLY and CDR2 FYNNEI. The CDR3 loop is CASSQALRETQYF. The CDR3 coding sequence is TGTGCCAGCAGTCAGGCCCTACGGGAGACCCAGTACTTC.

This clonotype has a handful of counts. V and J are TRBV6-1 and TRBJ2-2; a weak D match, TRBD2 (5 bases). V was shortened by 3 bases and J by 4 bases, with 9 bases between the two germline ends. The CDR3 loop spans 14 amino acids. Germline CDR1 is MNHNS and CDR2 is SASEGT. The CDR3 nucleotides are TGTGCCAGCAGTGACGAGGGATTCACCGGGGAGCTGTTTTTT. This gives the protein CASSDEGFTGELFF.

V and J are TRBV7-6 and TRBJ2-3; TRBD2 matches 9 bases. Germline CDR1 SGHVS, CDR2 FNYEAQ. The CDR3 contains 14 residues. The junction had 6 bases not matched to a gene; V was cut back by 5 bases and J by 6 bases. The CDR3 bases are TGTGCCAGCAGCGCGGGGGGGCCGGGGGATACGCAGTATTTT. It encodes CASSAGGPGDTQYF.

This clonotype was picked up a small number of times. The chain carries TRBV7-9 and TRBJ2-6; 8 nucleotides match TRBD1. The CDR3 totals 15 residues. Trimming cost V 4 bases and J 2 bases; bases outside gene matches: 1. The germline gives CDR1 SEHNR, CDR2 FQNEAQ (reference sequence). As DNA, the CDR3 is TGTGCCAGCAGCTCGGACAGGGCTGGGGCCAACGTCCTGACTTTC. Amino acid sequence: CASSSDRAGANVLTF.

This chain connects TRBV28 to TRBJ2-7, with 8 bases fitting TRBD1. The J segment lost 4 bases and the V segment lost 6 bases, leaving 8 bases of the junction unmatched. The germline gives CDR1 MDHEN, CDR2 SYDVKM. This CDR3 contains 14 residues. The CDR3 nucleotides are TGTGCCAGCAGATCCACAGGGACAGGATACGAGCAGTACTTC. Its translation is CASRSTGTGYEQYF. Supplemented by reference TRBV28 and TRBJ2-7, the full variable domain reads DVKVTQSSRYLVKRTGEKVFLECVQDMDHENMFWYRQDPGLGLRLIYFSYDVKMKEKGDIPEGYSVSREKKERFSLILESASTNQTSMYLCASRSTGTGYEQYFGPGTRLTVT.

The gene calls are TRBV11-2 and TRBJ1-6; D is undetermined. The CDR3 totals 12 residues. Trimming shortened V by 6 bases and J by 6 bases, and 6 bases separated the two germline ends. Germline CDR1 SGHAT, CDR2 FQNNGV. The CDR3 bases are TGTGCCAGCAGTTGGAGTAATTCACCCCTCCACTTT. This codes for CASSWSNSPLHF.

The rearrangement links TRBV10-3 to TRBJ2-1, with D perhaps assigned TRBD1 or TRBD2 (5 bases each). The CDR3 extends over 13 amino acids. CDR1 ENHRY and CDR2 SYGVKD come from the germline V gene. Trimming took off 10 bases at V and 7 bases at J, with 17 bases between the two ends. The CDR3 DNA sequence: TGTGCCAGTCAAGAGGGGACCGAAAATGAGCAGTTCTTC. Translated, it gives CASQEGTENEQFF.

CDR3 sequence reads: CASSFLQGLADEQYF. In DNA form, the CDR3 reads TGTGCCAGCAGCTTCCTTCAGGGACTGGCGGACGAGCAGTACTTC. J is TRBJ2-7 and V is TRBV7-9; maybe TRBD2 (6 bases). This CDR3 spans 15 amino acids. Germline lookup yields CDR1 SEHNR and CDR2 FQNEAQ (reference sequence). The V gene lost 3 bases and the J gene lost 5 bases, with 17 bases spanning the gap.